The clone carrying this T cell receptor beta chain was seen only a few times. It was RNA transcripts that yielded the amplified TCR beta CDR3 regions. HTBI primers drove first-round RT-PCR of the TCR CDR3. TCRdb processed the multiplex PCR reads anew with MiXCR; each CDR3 protein has one entry. In the table there are about 690,000 distinct CDR3 sequences, around 15% of which are singletons. These data belong to a study of T cells in Graves' hyperthyroidism and ophthalmopathy. This CDR3 contains 11 residues. The V gene's germline CDR1 is SEHNR and CDR2 FQNEAQ (reference sequence). V shed 4 bases and J shed 9 bases, with 7 bases lying between them.

This TCR derives from a man aged 45 to 65 with Graves' hyperthyroidism. The sample comprised blood. The rearrangement uses TRBV7-9 and TRBJ2-1, with D unclear. The CDR3 protein is CASSWMTEQFF. For the CDR3, the DNA is TGTGCCAGCAGCTGGATGACTGAGCAGTTCTTC.